This T cell receptor (beta chain) is drawn from a study of Graves' ophthalmopathy and Graves' hyperthyroidism (dated by TCRdb to between 2017 and 2018). Study-level background: Peripheral blood was collected before any treatment was given, at the time of initial diagnosis. TCR beta repertoire signatures were used to distinguish Graves' ophthalmopathy from Graves' hyperthyroidism and to predict progression to ophthalmopathy. To explore V-J signatures that distinguish ophthalmopathy from hyperthyroidism, a discovery set of about a hundred patients was enrolled, made up of some 41 with ophthalmopathy and some 58 with stable hyperthyroidism. Following sample collection, hyperthyroidism patients were given methimazole at a starting dose of 30 mg daily, and ophthalmopathy patients were given high-dose intravenous methylprednisolone. In total, around 140 blood samples were TCR-sequenced: 43 ophthalmopathy, some 75 hyperthyroidism and about 17 hyperthyroidism-to-ophthalmopathy patients. For independent validation, a separate cohort was made up of around 18 hyperthyroidism patients plus 17 patients who later progressed from hyperthyroidism to ophthalmopathy. T-cell repertoires of thyroid tissue and blood were compared in over five hyperthyroidism patients. The approximately 95 discovery patients were divided at random into training and test sets in a 7:3 ratio. Paper-wide results and their limitations: Most expanded thyroid clonotypes with a frequency above 0.001 also appeared in blood, which suggests that blood repertoires may reflect the immune response in the thyroid. In cross-validation, the 13-signature model distinguished ophthalmopathy from stable hyperthyroidism with approximately 90% sensitivity and around 83% specificity, while in the test set the corresponding values were about 79% and 69%. Sample size was not statistically predetermined, and group allocation was not concealed from the investigators. In validation, the model predicted ophthalmopathy progression with more than 70% sensitivity and 72.22% specificity; around twelve predicted patients were CT-confirmed with GO in a median of about 6.1 months.

Stable hyperthyroidism was defined as no progression to ophthalmopathy within 18 months of follow-up. Hyperthyroidism patients were newly diagnosed, were aged 18 to 65 years, and had a disease duration under 2 months. Patients were excluded if they had other autoimmune diseases, uncontrolled infections, pregnancy or lactation. Diagnosis was based on clinical symptoms, serum thyroxine, TRAb, thyroid ultrasound and orbital computed tomography. Ficoll-Paque density gradient centrifugation was used to isolate PBMCs from about 9.4 ml of fresh peripheral blood. Total RNA was extracted using Trizol reagent, and RNA quality was checked on an Agilent 2100 Bioanalyzer. This clonotype was seen repeatedly, ten times or more. Its target antigen remains unknown. It has no much larger one-base neighbor in the sample; base qualities were not kept. The CDR1 and CDR2 encoded by the germline V gene are SGHTA and FQGTGA. From cysteine to phenylalanine, the CDR3 is 15 amino acids long. Only the CDR3 part of the read is kept: 45 bases, read in frame from the first base. The germline ends are 11 bases apart after V is trimmed by 0 bases and J by 6 bases.

TCR beta CDR3 regions were amplified from RNA transcripts for repertoire sequencing. HTBI primers and the Qiagen OneStep RT-PCR kit were used in a first-round RT-PCR, which was followed by a second-round multiplex PCR, size selection and purification. Sequencing of the libraries was carried out on an Illumina HiSeq2000 in paired-end mode with 100 bp reads. For the original study's pipeline: Reads were processed with SOAPnuke, discarding reads with adapters, uncalled bases, mean Phred below 15, or no exact constant-primer or identifier match. COPE v1.2.5 was used to merge the high-quality paired reads. Each unique nucleotide sequence was treated as a clonotype, and MiTCR v1.1 was used to align the clonotypes to the IMGT TRB V, D and J references. The analysis was limited to V-J combinations with a frequency above 0.0001, which together covered 98% to 99.2% of repertoires. For each V-J combination, a TCR clonal expansion and chaos score was defined as the ratio of F50 clonal expansion to chaos observed in the TCRdist matrix. Welch's t-statistics and random forest were used to reduce the features to approximately 13 V-J combinations, which were then used as input to a naive Bayes classifier. The Morisita-Horn index was used to measure how similar the thyroid and blood repertoires were. TCRdb itself trimmed the public reads at Q25 with fastp, ran MiXCR and retained productive beta chains. Duplicate CDR3 protein sequences are folded into a single record with the most common DNA and genes. The V and J calls and clone size come from TCRdb's table, not from the authors' own analysis. The sample table contains about 400,000 distinct CDR3 sequences; only one count was recorded for roughly 14% of them. Clones ranked in the top ten supply 5.5% to 7% of the sample.

Specimen: peripheral blood. This chain joins TRBV7-3 to TRBJ2-2, with the D call tentatively TRBD1 or TRBD2, each fitting 5 bases. This receptor was taken from a woman under 30 with stable Graves' hyperthyroidism. Donor details come from another sample of the same person, matched by shared clones. The CDR3 in this case is CASSLTLAGSGELFF. The nucleotide sequence is TGTGCCAGCAGCTTAACTCTAGCAGGGTCCGGGGAGCTGTTTTTT.